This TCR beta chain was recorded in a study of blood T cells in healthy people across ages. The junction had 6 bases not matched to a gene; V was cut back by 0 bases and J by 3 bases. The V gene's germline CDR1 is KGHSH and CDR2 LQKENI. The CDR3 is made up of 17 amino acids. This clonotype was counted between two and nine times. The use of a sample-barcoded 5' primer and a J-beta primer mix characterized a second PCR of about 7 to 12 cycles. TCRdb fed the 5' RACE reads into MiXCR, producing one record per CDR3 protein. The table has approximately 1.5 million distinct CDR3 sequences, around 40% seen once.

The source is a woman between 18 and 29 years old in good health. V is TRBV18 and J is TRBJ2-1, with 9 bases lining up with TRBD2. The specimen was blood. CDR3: CASSPPIAGDNYNEQFF. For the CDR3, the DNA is TGTGCCAGCTCACCACCGATAGCGGGAGATAACTACAATGAGCAGTTCTTC.